This T cell receptor beta chain was captured in a study of blood T cell repertoires in COVID-19. V gave up 2 bases and J gave up 4 bases; unmatched junction bases: 10. Germline CDR1 and CDR2: SGHAT and FQNNGV. CDR3 length equals 18 residues. The method was immunoSEQ multiplex PCR; TCRdb's version includes in-frame clones alone and lacks a portion of them. The table lists around 78,000 clones, approximately 90% of them singletons. The sample consisted of PBMCs or T cells enriched from blood (not recorded which). The chain uses TRBV11-2 and TRBJ2-3, with 12 bases that match TRBD1. The source of this sequence is a woman in her forties or fifties with acute COVID-19. In nucleotides, the CDR3 is TGTGCCAGCAGCTTACAAAACCCGGGACAGGGGGCTTCAGATACGCAGTATTTT. Translation: CASSLQNPGQGASDTQYF.